This T cell receptor (beta chain) was found in a study of chemoradiotherapy in HPV16-positive cancers. About the study: Two HPV16-positive patients' cells yielded candidate HPV-specific clones and common motifs.

CDR3 length: 13 amino acids. The V and J ends lost 7 bases and 4 bases respectively, with 13 bases between them. Germline V gene data show CDR1 as LNHDA and CDR2 as SQIVND (reference sequence). Assay: immunoSEQ multiplex PCR; the TCRdb copy retains only in-frame clones and omits some. Counted here are over a thousand clones, 65% to 85% occurring once; the ten biggest clones make up roughly 6.3%. Samples were taken several times over chemoradiotherapy. This clone was seen a single time. Source: tumor tissue, taken from a patient who underwent chemoradiotherapy. The chain employs TRBV19 and TRBJ1-2, with a possible D match to TRBD1 (6 bases). This receptor was identified in a human donor with HPV-associated anogenital cancer. CDR3 residues: CASTLGRGYGYTF. In nucleotides, the CDR3 is TGTGCCAGTACCCTGGGCAGGGGCTATGGCTACACCTTC.